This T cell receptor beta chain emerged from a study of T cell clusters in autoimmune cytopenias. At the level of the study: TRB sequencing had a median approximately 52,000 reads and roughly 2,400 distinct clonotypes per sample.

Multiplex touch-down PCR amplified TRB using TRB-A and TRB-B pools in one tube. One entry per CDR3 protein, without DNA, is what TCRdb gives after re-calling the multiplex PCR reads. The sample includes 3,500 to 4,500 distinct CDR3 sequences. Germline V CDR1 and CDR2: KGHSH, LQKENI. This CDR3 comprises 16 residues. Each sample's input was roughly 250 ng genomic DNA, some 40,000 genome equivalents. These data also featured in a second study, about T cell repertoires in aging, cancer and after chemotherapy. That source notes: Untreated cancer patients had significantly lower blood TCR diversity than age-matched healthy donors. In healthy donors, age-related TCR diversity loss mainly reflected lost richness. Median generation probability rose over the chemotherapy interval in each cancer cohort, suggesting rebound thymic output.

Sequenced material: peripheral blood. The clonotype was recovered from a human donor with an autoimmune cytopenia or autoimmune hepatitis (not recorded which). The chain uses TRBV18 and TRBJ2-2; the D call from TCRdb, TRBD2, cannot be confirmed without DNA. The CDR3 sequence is CASSQLAGVDTGELFF.